The clone carrying this T cell receptor (beta chain) was recorded a few times. Its target is not known. A much larger clone lies one base from this, so it may be a read error. The data were taken from a study of metastatic and nonmetastatic thyroid tumors. General study points: Relative to benign nodules, malignant thyroid tumors were reportedly characterized by significantly elevated TCR beta diversity in blood and tumor.

Treatment of any kind had been given to no patient before thyroid surgery. Germline V gives CDR1 SGHDT, CDR2 YYEEEE. The CDR3 spans 11 residues. Original handling: Researchers built a distant-metastasis classifier for papillary thyroid cancer that drew on CDR3 differences across clinicopathological groups. TCRdb reanalyzed the PCR reads with MiXCR. TCRdb's processing, not the authors' own work, is the source of the V and J calls. The data contain about 30,000 clones, about 22% of them singletons. This sequence joins TRBV5-6 and TRBJ2-1; tentatively, D is TRBD2 (5 bases). The clonotype originates from a female donor with papillary thyroid cancer or a benign thyroid nodule (not recorded which). Some clones in this sample may be carry-over from other donors' samples. The sequenced sample was blood. The CDR3 protein is CVSRRSGEQFF. The DNA for the CDR3 is TGTGTCAGCAGGAGGTCAGGCGAGCAGTTCTTC. The variable domain in full, completed from reference TRBV5-6 and TRBJ2-1, reads DAGVTQSPTHLIKTRGQQVTLRCSPKSGHDTVSWYQQALGQGPQFIFQYYEEEERQRGNFPDRFSGHQFPNYSSELNVNALLLGDSALYLCVSRRSGEQFFGPGTRLTVL.